A selection of T cell receptor beta chains follows, all from one sample in a study of T-cell memory formation after mild COVID-19. One entry per CDR3 protein, called by TCRdb with MiXCR from the 5' RACE reads. Among under 200,000 distinct CDR3 sequences listed, more than 9% were seen once. The sequenced material came from PBMCs or a T cell subset sorted from them (not recorded which). These receptor sequences come from a man aged 18 to 30 who had mild COVID-19 (a few samples of this study predate the infection). Cell type and time point are not known. Each CDR3 is given with its conserved first and last residue. Clone size is not always given. Where it is, it says once, few, many or a class for expanded clones.

v_call,j_call,clone_size,cdr3_aa
TRBV7-7,TRBJ2-5,-,CASSLTPGQAAAQYF
TRBV18,TRBJ1-6,-,CASSPLDRDSPLHF
TRBV4-3,TRBJ2-1,few,CASSKRDTYNEQFF
TRBV4-3,TRBJ2-6,-,CASSQEARTSGANVLTF
TRBV20-1,TRBJ2-5,-,CSARNPGGGLETQYF
TRBV9,TRBJ2-5,few,CASSVEGVRETQYF
TRBV5-1,TRBJ1-4,-,CASSLAFGATNEKLFF
TRBV6-1,TRBJ1-2,few,CASSEAKAQGADGYTF
TRBV4-1,TRBJ2-5,-,CASSKTVGGRGVETQYF
TRBV7-2,TRBJ1-1,many,CASSPGRVKNTEAFF
TRBV6-5,TRBJ2-1,few,CASSYSGQPYNEQFF
TRBV9,TRBJ2-3,many,CASSVNGQRPDTQYF
TRBV27,TRBJ1-6,-,CATKDRADSPLHF
TRBV7-3,TRBJ1-1,few,CASSAAENTEAFF
TRBV4-1,TRBJ2-4,-,CASSQERGNIQYF
TRBV9,TRBJ2-5,few,CASSKAVAGGSTQYF
TRBV18,TRBJ1-2,-,CASSETESNYGYTF
TRBV7-2,TRBJ1-2,-,CASSPSASGQRSHYGYTF
TRBV4-1,TRBJ2-1,few,CASSQVLTSGGYNEQFF
TRBV7-3,TRBJ2-3,many,CASSLISAITSTDTQYF
TRBV7-2,TRBJ1-1,-,CASSLRGDGGTEAFF
TRBV7-2,TRBJ2-4,-,CASSLARDIKYF
TRBV19,TRBJ2-7,many,CASKEKASGYVEQYF
TRBV10-3,TRBJ1-2,few,CAISGLGTANYGYTF
TRBV5-1,TRBJ1-2,-,CASSLSLTNYGYTF
TRBV19,TRBJ1-1,-,CATSSAGVREAFF
TRBV7-2,TRBJ1-4,-,CASRLTPGEKLFF
TRBV7-2,TRBJ2-7,few,CASSVRAGGILWDEQYF
TRBV5-1,TRBJ2-3,many,CASSMGGPADTQYF
TRBV6-6,TRBJ2-1,many,CASSYSGTSGEQFF
TRBV29-1,TRBJ2-7,-,CSVDGSPAYF
TRBV7-2,TRBJ1-3,-,CASSGRQRYSGNTIYF
TRBV12-3/TRBV12-4,TRBJ2-2,-,CASRDGRGGGGELFF
TRBV2,TRBJ1-2,few,CASSEGPNGYTF
TRBV23-1,TRBJ1-6,once,CASSQSLQLNSPLHF
TRBV5-1,TRBJ1-6,few,CASAKGNNSPLHF
TRBV7-6,TRBJ1-6,-,CASSLGTADSPLHF
TRBV30,TRBJ1-1,few,CAWDRDLNTEAFF
TRBV2,TRBJ1-1,-,CASSQDTGKAFF
TRBV7-2,TRBJ2-7,few,CASSAGHPTSEQYF
TRBV9,TRBJ2-7,once,CASSVGLGSPIQYF
TRBV6-2/TRBV6-3,TRBJ1-5,-,CASSQGQGRMPQHF
TRBV29-1,TRBJ2-7,few,CSVGRDRGIYEQYF
TRBV28,TRBJ2-2,many,CASSLSGYTGELFF
TRBV5-1,TRBJ2-7,-,CASRRSSYEQYF
TRBV2,TRBJ2-7,few,CASSQRDEQYF
TRBV5-1,TRBJ1-6,few,CASSLPGPNFNSPLHF
TRBV5-5,TRBJ2-1,-,CASSIVQDRYNEQFF
TRBV24-1,TRBJ2-3,-,CATSASSTDTQYF
TRBV5-1,TRBJ1-3,few,CASSLSPRTDSGNTIYF
TRBV5-1,TRBJ2-7,few,CASSPHSTGEGEQYF
TRBV5-6,TRBJ2-3,-,CASSSGVFSDTQYF
TRBV10-3,TRBJ2-5,-,CAISETGRAQETQYF
TRBV9,TRBJ2-2,few,CASSQGRRGGRAMNTGELFF
TRBV4-3,TRBJ1-1,few,CASSQGTGPAFF
TRBV4-3,TRBJ2-5,many,CASSQENRGTQYF
TRBV6-1,TRBJ1-1,-,CASRSPGQKAFF
TRBV5-5,TRBJ2-6,few,CASSLTRFSGANVLTF
TRBV20-1,TRBJ2-7,few,CSARDNRQGPYEQYF